These 32 T cell receptor beta chains share one sample of origin, sequenced in a study of T cell responses to AZD1222 COVID-19 vaccine. The data were produced by immunoSEQ multiplex PCR, yet TCRdb's version contains in-frame clones alone and is incomplete. The repertoire holds 90,000 to 120,000 clones, about 94% seen once, with approximately 2.2% in the top ten. Here the sequenced sample was peripheral blood, taken on day 0 of AZD1222 vaccination. Every receptor here comes from an adult in good health.

The chain employs TRBV7-9 and TRBJ1-3; D possibly corresponds to TRBD1 (6 bases). V was shortened by 5 bases and J by 0 bases, with 11 bases between the two germline ends. Germline CDR1 SEHNR, CDR2 FQNEAQ (reference sequence). This CDR3 region has 15 residues. CDR3 sequence reads: CASSTWTDSGNTIYF. The DNA of the CDR3 is TGTGCCAGCAGCACATGGACAGACTCTGGAAACACCATATATTTT.

The genes are TRBV7-3 and TRBJ1-1; the D gene is possibly TRBD1 (5 bases). Germline-derived CDR1 and CDR2 are SGHTA and FQGTGA. The CDR3 has 13 residues. V lost 8 bases and J 1 base, leaving 11 bases between the germline ends. The CDR3 loop reads CASGRGTNTEAFF. The CDR3 DNA is TGTGCCAGCGGTAGAGGGACGAACACTGAAGCTTTCTTT.

The rearrangement uses TRBV6-5 and TRBJ1-1; the match to TRBD1 covers 8 bases. V shed 2 bases, J shed 5 bases, and the junction held 7 bases outside the gene matches. From germline, CDR1 is MNHEY and CDR2 SVGAGI. The CDR3 contains 15 residues. The CDR3 sequence: CASSYQGAGGTEAFF. In DNA form, the CDR3 reads TGTGCCAGCAGTTACCAGGGGGCCGGAGGAACTGAAGCTTTCTTT.

This clone showed up just once. This chain joins TRBV7-2 and TRBJ2-5; D call uncertain. The CDR3 spans 13 residues. V shed 5 bases and J shed 1 base, with 8 bases lying between them. The germline CDR1 and CDR2 sequences are SGHTA and FQGNSA. In DNA, the CDR3 is TGTGCCAGCAGCAAGTGGGGCCAAGAGACCCAGTACTTC. It translates to CASSKWGQETQYF.

The genes are TRBV12-3 or TRBV12-4 and TRBJ1-4; D not certain. The CDR3 consists of 13 residues. The V end was cut by 6 bases, the J end by 7 bases, with 12 bases between. The CDR3 reads CASSPGVAEKLFF. DNA for the CDR3: TGTGCCAGCAGCCCTGGGGTTGCTGAAAAACTGTTTTTT.

The chain combines TRBV10-3 with TRBJ1-1; a weak D match, TRBD1 (6 bases). Germline CDR1 and CDR2: ENHRY and SYGVKD. This CDR3 has 17 amino acids. V was trimmed by 6 bases and J by 9 bases, leaving 29 bases between them. The chain's CDR3 is CAIREQQGKGSPPQAFF. The CDR3 region has the DNA TGTGCCATCAGGGAACAACAGGGAAAGGGATCACCGCCGCAAGCTTTCTTT.

This clone showed up just once. The chain is built from TRBV2 and TRBJ2-1; D may be TRBD2 (6 bases). CDR3 size: 15 residues. Germline CDR1 is SNHLY and CDR2 is FYNNEI. Trimming stripped 7 bases from V and 4 bases from J, with 17 bases between. The CDR3 loop reads CASNRHSGAYNEQFF. The CDR3 bases are TGTGCCAGCAACAGACATTCGGGAGCTTACAATGAGCAGTTCTTC.

The count of this clone is one. The V and J genes are TRBV5-1 and TRBJ2-7, with 10 bases identical to TRBD2. The germline V gene has CDR1 SGHRS and CDR2 YFSETQ. CDR3 length: 15 amino acids. Unmatched junction bases numbered 7, after V lost 0 bases and J lost 7 bases. CDR3 residues: CASSLEASGSREQYF. The CDR3 nucleotides are TGCGCCAGCAGCTTGGAGGCTAGCGGGAGTAGGGAGCAGTACTTC.

This rearrangement joins TRBV3-1 (or the pseudogene TRBV3-2) to TRBJ1-2; D uncertain. Germline V gives CDR1 LGHDT, CDR2 YNNKEL (reference sequence). This CDR3 is 13 amino acids long. V was cut by 6 bases and J by 2 bases, with 10 bases left in between. CDR3 DNA sequence: TGTGCCAGCAGTCAGTCTGACAACTATGGCTACACCTTC. Its translation: CASSQSDNYGYTF.

J is TRBJ1-1 and V is TRBV19; D is unclear. This CDR3 comprises 15 residues. The V end lost 4 bases, the J end lost 1 base, and 13 bases lay between the germline ends. CDR1 LNHDA and CDR2 SQIVND come from the germline V gene (reference sequence). CDR3 DNA: TGTGCCAGTAGTAGTTACGGAACTCAGAACACTGAAGCTTTCTTT. Encoded protein: CASSSYGTQNTEAFF.

This chain uses TRBV6-4 with TRBJ1-1, with D possibly TRBD1 on 5 matching bases. With 0 bases removed from V and 4 bases from J, the gap between germline ends came to 9 bases. This CDR3 spans 14 amino acids. Germline values: CDR1 MRHNA, CDR2 SNTAGT. CDR3 loop: CASSDSEGTTEAFF. The DNA for the CDR3 is TGTGCCAGCAGTGACTCAGAGGGGACCACTGAAGCTTTCTTT.

The rearrangement joins TRBV6-5 to TRBJ1-1; D gene unclear. This CDR3 spans 12 amino acids. V dropped 5 bases and J dropped 1 base, with 5 bases sitting between them. CDR1 MNHEY and CDR2 SVGAGI come from the germline V gene. CDR3 in DNA: TGTGCCAGCAGTACGCCGAACACTGAAGCTTTCTTT. The encoded protein is CASSTPNTEAFF.

The V call is TRBV5-6, the J call TRBJ2-7; TRBD1 matches at 9 bases. Germline V gives CDR1 SGHDT, CDR2 YYEEEE. CDR3 length: 17 amino acids. The J segment lost 4 bases and the V segment lost 0 bases, leaving 11 bases of the junction unmatched. Written as DNA, the CDR3 is TGTGCCAGCAGCTTGGGGGACAGGGCCCCCGGGTTTTACGAGCAGTACTTC. Translating it yields CASSLGDRAPGFYEQYF.

Written as DNA, the CDR3 is TGTGCCAGCAGTCATCAATCCGGGACGGCCGACTATGGCTACACCTTC. Protein product: CASSHQSGTADYGYTF. The J gene is TRBJ1-2, the V gene TRBV6-2 or TRBV6-3; a weak D match, TRBD1 (5 bases). Germline loops: CDR1 MNHEY, CDR2 SVGEGT. The CDR3 runs to 16 residues. V gave up 5 bases and J gave up 3 bases, with 19 bases separating them.

The chain joins TRBV16 to TRBJ2-3, with TRBD1 as a possible D gene (5 bases). CDR1 and CDR2 (germline): KGHSY, FQNENV. The length of the CDR3 is 14 residues. V was shortened by 7 bases and J by 6 bases, with 17 bases between the two germline ends. In nucleotides, the CDR3 is TGTGCCAGCAACCGTCAGGTATCAGGGGATACGCAGTATTTT. Translation gives CASNRQVSGDTQYF. Using reference TRBV16 and TRBJ2-3 for the parts outside the CDR3, the full variable domain is GEEVAQTPKHLVRGEGQKAKLYCAPIKGHSYVFWYQQVLKNEFKFLISFQNENVFDETGMPKERFSAKCLPNSPCSLEIQATKLEDSAVYFCASNRQVSGDTQYFGPGTRLTVL.

V gene TRBV6-2 or TRBV6-3 combines with J gene TRBJ1-1, with D possibly matching TRBD1 (5 bases). From germline, CDR1 is MNHEY and CDR2 SVGEGT. V was trimmed by 3 bases and J by 4 bases, leaving 9 bases between them. The CDR3 is made up of 13 amino acids. The CDR3 protein is CASSYAGTTEAFF. The CDR3 DNA follows: TGTGCCAGCAGTTATGCGGGGACCACTGAAGCTTTCTTT.

This chain joins TRBV27 and TRBJ2-1, with 10 bases aligning to TRBD1. Germline CDR1 MNHEY, CDR2 SMNVEV (reference sequence). This CDR3 region has 13 residues. V gave up 10 bases and J gave up 8 bases; unmatched junction bases: 8. The CDR3 DNA follows: TGTGCCACCGGGACAGGGGCTTTCGATGAGCAGTTCTTC. Amino acids: CATGTGAFDEQFF.

J is TRBJ2-2 and V is TRBV30; TRBD1 matches at 11 bases. Germline CDR1 and CDR2: GTSNPN and SVGIG (reference sequence). V was clipped by 3 bases and J by 3 bases; unmatched bases: 3. The CDR3 is 15 residues long. The CDR3 region is CAWRDRGPDTGELFF. In nucleotides, the CDR3 is TGTGCCTGGAGGGACAGGGGGCCGGACACCGGGGAGCTGTTTTTT.

The chain couples TRBV12-3 or TRBV12-4 to TRBJ2-1; D is ambiguous. The CDR3 is 13 amino acids. The V end was cut by 1 base, the J end by 5 bases, with 6 bases between. The CDR3 sequence is CASSLEADNEQFF. CDR3 coding DNA: TGTGCCAGCAGTTTAGAGGCAGACAATGAGCAGTTCTTC.

The chain uses TRBV5-1 and TRBJ1-4; the D gene is possibly TRBD1 (6 bases). The V gene lost 2 bases and the J gene lost 2 bases, with 13 bases spanning the gap. The CDR3 loop spans 16 amino acids. Germline values: CDR1 SGHRS, CDR2 YFSETQ. CDR3 nucleotides: TGCGCCAGCAGCTTCGATGGGGGCGGCACTAATGAAAAACTGTTTTTT. Its protein product is CASSFDGGGTNEKLFF.

Of note for this clone: This CDR3 is also generated by other DNA sequences in the sample. The CDR3 here is CASSIGGGSNQPQHF. The CDR3, as DNA: TGTGCCAGTAGTATTGGCGGAGGTAGCAATCAGCCCCAGCATTTT. The chain employs TRBV19 and TRBJ1-5; unclear D gene. V shed 3 bases and J shed 0 bases, with 9 bases lying between them. The CDR3 totals 15 residues. CDR1 and CDR2 (germline): LNHDA, SQIVND (reference sequence).

This chain links TRBV5-1 with TRBJ2-2, with 8 bases lining up with TRBD1. V shed 5 bases, J shed 4 bases, and the junction held 7 bases outside the gene matches. From germline, CDR1 is SGHRS and CDR2 YFSETQ. The CDR3 is 15 amino acids. CDR3 sequence: CASSSGQGFTGELFF. The CDR3, as DNA: TGCGCCAGCAGTTCAGGACAGGGTTTCACCGGGGAGCTGTTTTTT.

This rearrangement joins TRBV7-6 to TRBJ1-1; D is uncertain. V was trimmed by 1 base and J by 8 bases, leaving 14 bases between them. The CDR3 has 14 residues. Per the germline V gene, CDR1 is SGHVS and CDR2 is FNYEAQ. The CDR3 here is CASSLGTVPLEAFF. CDR3 DNA: TGTGCCAGCAGCTTAGGTACAGTCCCGTTGGAAGCTTTCTTT.

This clone appeared a single time. The chain combines TRBV7-2 with TRBJ1-1; 7 nucleotides line up with TRBD1. This CDR3 has 14 residues. J lost 5 bases, V lost 4 bases, and 7 bases had no gene match. CDR1 SGHTA and CDR2 FQGNSA come from the germline V gene. The CDR3 protein is CASSSTGYRTEAFF. DNA for the CDR3: TGTGCCAGCAGCTCGACAGGGTACAGGACTGAAGCTTTCTTT.

V gene TRBV28 combines with J gene TRBJ1-1; D gene unclear. V lost 3 bases, J lost 1 base, and 9 bases lay in between. The CDR3 is 14 amino acids. The germline V gene has CDR1 MDHEN and CDR2 SYDVKM. The CDR3 nucleotides are TGTGCCAGCAGTTTCCCCAATCCGAACACTGAAGCTTTCTTT. The encoded protein is CASSFPNPNTEAFF.

The CDR3 sequence: CASSPPSGSGTDTQYF. The CDR3 region has the DNA TGTGCCAGCAGTCCACCCTCCGGTTCGGGCACAGATACGCAGTATTTT. The chain employs TRBV27 and TRBJ2-3; D is unclear. This CDR3 is 16 amino acids long. V was trimmed by 5 bases and J by 1 base, leaving 16 bases between them. CDR1 is MNHEY and CDR2 is SMNVEV in the germline V gene (reference sequence).

The chain combines TRBV7-2 with TRBJ1-2, with D perhaps TRBD1 (6 bases). The CDR3 runs to 13 residues. Looked up from germline, CDR1 is SGHTA and CDR2 is FQGNSA. V lost 1 base, J lost 3 bases, and 6 bases lay in between. The CDR3 nucleotides are TGTGCCAGCAGCTTAGACAGGGACTATGGCTACACCTTC. It codes for CASSLDRDYGYTF.

The chain is built from TRBV7-9 and TRBJ1-2, with 8 bases fitting TRBD1. Germline CDR1 is SEHNR and CDR2 is FQNEAQ (reference sequence). The V and J ends lost 3 bases and 7 bases, in that order; junction bases with no gene match: 7. The CDR3 totals 14 residues. The CDR3 DNA reads TGTGCCAGCAGCTTCCGGCAGGGGGCGGGTGGCTACACCTTC. It is translated as CASSFRQGAGGYTF.

The CDR3 sequence is CASSLYRTTYGYTF. CDR3 coding DNA: TGTGCCAGCAGCTTATACAGGACTACCTATGGCTACACCTTC. The genes are TRBV7-2 and TRBJ1-2; the D gene is possibly TRBD1 (5 bases). The germline V gene has CDR1 SGHTA and CDR2 FQGNSA. CDR3 length: 14 amino acids. V gave up 2 bases and J gave up 4 bases, with 11 bases separating them.

The chain combines TRBV19 with TRBJ1-2; TRBD1 is a possible D gene (5 bases). CDR3 length: 13 amino acids. V lost 5 bases and J lost 6, with 13 bases in between. Germline CDR1 is LNHDA and CDR2 is SQIVND (reference sequence). CDR3 sequence reads: CASSFRVGDGYTF. The CDR3 bases are TGTGCCAGTAGTTTCAGGGTCGGAGATGGCTACACCTTC. The variable domain in full, completed from reference TRBV19 and TRBJ1-2, reads DGGITQSPKYLFRKEGQNVTLSCEQNLNHDAMYWYRQDPGQGLRLIYYSQIVNDFQKGDIAEGYSVSREKKESFPLTVTSAQKNPTAFYLCASSFRVGDGYTFGSGTRLTVV.

This clone was observed a single time. The rearrangement links TRBV2 to TRBJ1-3; D not resolved. Trimming cost V 3 bases and J 8 bases, with 11 bases left between them. The V gene's germline CDR1 is SNHLY and CDR2 FYNNEI. The CDR3 contains 13 residues. The CDR3 DNA sequence: TGTGCCAGCAGTGACGGGGTTCTGTACACCATATATTTT. This encodes CASSDGVLYTIYF. The full variable domain, its missing parts supplied by reference TRBV2 and TRBJ1-3, is EPEVTQTPSHQVTQMGQEVILRCVPISNHLYFYWYRQILGQKVEFLVSFYNNEISEKSEIFDDQFSVERPDGSNFTLKIRSTKLEDSAMYFCASSDGVLYTIYFGEGSWLTVV.

This clone was observed a handful of times. The chain employs TRBV5-1 and TRBJ2-1; 8 positions agree with TRBD2. Trimming took 3 bases from V and 0 from J; bases not matched to a gene: 11. This CDR3 spans 18 amino acids. CDR1 is SGHRS and CDR2 is YFSETQ in the germline V gene. CDR3 sequence: CASSSSGGRSSSYNEQFF. CDR3 coding DNA: TGCGCCAGCAGCTCCAGCGGGGGCCGCTCGAGCTCCTACAATGAGCAGTTCTTC.